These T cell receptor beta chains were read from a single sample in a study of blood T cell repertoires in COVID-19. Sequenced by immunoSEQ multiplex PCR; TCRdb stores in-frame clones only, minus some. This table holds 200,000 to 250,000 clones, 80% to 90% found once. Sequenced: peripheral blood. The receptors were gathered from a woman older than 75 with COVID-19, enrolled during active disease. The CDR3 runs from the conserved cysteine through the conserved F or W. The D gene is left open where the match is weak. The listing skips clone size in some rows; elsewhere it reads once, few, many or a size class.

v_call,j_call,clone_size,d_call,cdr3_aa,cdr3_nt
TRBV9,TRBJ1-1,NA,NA,CASSVGSRIPTEAFF,TGTGCCAGCAGCGTAGGATCCAGGATACCCACTGAAGCTTTCTTT
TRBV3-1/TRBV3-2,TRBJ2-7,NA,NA,CASSQKGGGIFKF,TGTGCCAGCAGCCAAAAGGGAGGGGGGATTTTTAAATTC
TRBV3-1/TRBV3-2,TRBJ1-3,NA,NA,CASSPQGGGNTIYF,TGTGCCAGCAGCCCCCAAGGGGGTGGAAACACCATATATTTT
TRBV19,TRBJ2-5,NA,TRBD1,CASSAPGQGSGAQYF,TGTGCCAGTAGCGCCCCGGGACAGGGGTCCGGGGCCCAGTACTTC
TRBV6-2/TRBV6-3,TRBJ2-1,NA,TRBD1,CASSYSVGDRGFF,TGTGCCAGCAGTTACAGCGTTGGGGACAGGGGGTTCTTC
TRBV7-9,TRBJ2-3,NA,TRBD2,CASSLSGIRTDTQYF,TGTGCCAGCAGCCTTAGCGGGATCCGCACAGATACGCAGTATTTT
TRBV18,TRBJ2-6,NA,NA,CASSPPRAEFVANVLTF,TGTGCCAGCTCACCACCCAGAGCGGAATTCGTGGCCAACGTCCTGACTTTC
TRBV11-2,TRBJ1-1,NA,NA,CASSLGTKHTEAFF,TGTGCCAGCAGCTTGGGGACAAAACACACTGAAGCTTTCTTT
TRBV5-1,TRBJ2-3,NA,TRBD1,CASSTGQGQDTQYF,TGCGCCAGCAGCACAGGACAGGGCCAAGATACGCAGTATTTT
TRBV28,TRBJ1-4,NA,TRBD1,CASRVSQGGGKLFF,TGTGCCAGCAGAGTTTCACAGGGGGGTGGAAAACTGTTTTTT
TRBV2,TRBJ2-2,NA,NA,CASSESRSNTGELFF,TGTGCCAGCAGTGAATCCAGGTCTAACACCGGGGAGCTGTTTTTT
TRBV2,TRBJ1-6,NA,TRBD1,CASSESGGTDYSPLHF,TGTGCCAGCAGTGAATCCGGAGGGACAGATTATTCACCCCTCCACTTT
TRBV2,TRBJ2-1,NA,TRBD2,CASTRAGGPYNEQFF,TGTGCCAGCACCCGAGCGGGGGGACCCTACAATGAGCAGTTCTTC
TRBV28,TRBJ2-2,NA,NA,CASSLPKQGEVRELFF,TGTGCCAGCAGTTTACCGAAGCAGGGGGAGGTCAGGGAGCTGTTTTTT
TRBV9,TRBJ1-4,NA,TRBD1,CASSVEAGGGNEKLFF,TGTGCCAGCAGCGTAGAGGCAGGGGGCGGCAATGAAAAACTGTTTTTT
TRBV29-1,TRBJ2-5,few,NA,CSVEGRQGQETQYF,TGCAGCGTTGAAGGCAGGCAGGGCCAAGAGACCCAGTACTTC
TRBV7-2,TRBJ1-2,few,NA,CASSPGTGSGYTF,TGTGCCAGCAGCCCGGGAACAGGGAGTGGCTACACCTTC
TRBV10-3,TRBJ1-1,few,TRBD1,CAISQTGDAEAFF,TGTGCCATCAGCCAGACAGGGGACGCTGAAGCTTTCTTT
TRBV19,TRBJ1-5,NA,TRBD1,CASSTTGQGFSNQPQHF,TGTGCCAGTAGTACGACGGGACAGGGGTTTAGCAATCAGCCCCAGCATTTT
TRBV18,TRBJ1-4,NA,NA,CASSPGPTNEKLFF,TGTGCCAGCTCACCGGGGCCAACTAATGAAAAACTGTTTTTT
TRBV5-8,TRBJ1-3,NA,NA,CASSLGGTGNTIYF,TGTGCCAGCAGCTTGGGCGGGACTGGAAACACCATATATTTT
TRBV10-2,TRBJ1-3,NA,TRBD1,CASGRQGDSGNTIYF,TGCGCCAGCGGAAGACAGGGTGACTCTGGAAACACCATATATTTT
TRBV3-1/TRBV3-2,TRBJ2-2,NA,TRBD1,CASSQWSRDRGNTGELFF,TGTGCCAGCAGCCAATGGTCCCGGGACAGGGGGAACACCGGGGAGCTGTTTTTT
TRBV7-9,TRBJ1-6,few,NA,CASSSLYNSPLHF,TGTGCCAGCAGCTCACTCTATAATTCACCCCTCCACTTT
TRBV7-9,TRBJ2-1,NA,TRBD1,CASSLEGAGGNEQFF,TGTGCCAGCAGCTTAGAGGGGGCAGGGGGCAATGAGCAGTTCTTC
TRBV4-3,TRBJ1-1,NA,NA,CASSQETGIGAEAFF,TGCGCCAGCAGCCAAGAAACAGGGATAGGAGCTGAAGCTTTCTTT
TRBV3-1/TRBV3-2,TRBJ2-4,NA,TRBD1,CASSHTGDGIQYF,TGTGCCAGCAGCCATACAGGGGATGGCATTCAGTACTTC
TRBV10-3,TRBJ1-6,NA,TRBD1,CAISVDREVNSPLHF,TGTGCCATCAGTGTAGACAGGGAGGTGAATTCACCCCTCCACTTT
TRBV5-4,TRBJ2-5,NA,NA,CASIDSDSPTVETQYF,TGTGCCAGCATAGATTCAGACTCCCCAACGGTTGAGACCCAGTACTTC
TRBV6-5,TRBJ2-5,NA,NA,CASTQGQGAETQYF,TGTGCCAGCACCCAAGGTCAGGGTGCGGAGACCCAGTACTTC
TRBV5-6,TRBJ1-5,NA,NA,CASSRRSERGNRQPQHF,TGTGCCAGCAGCCGGCGGAGTGAGAGGGGGAACCGTCAGCCCCAGCATTTT
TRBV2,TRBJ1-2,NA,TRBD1,CASSVQTGSGYTF,TGTGCCAGCAGTGTACAGACAGGGAGTGGCTACACCTTC
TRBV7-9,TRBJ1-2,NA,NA,CASSPIGGGVNYGYTF,TGTGCCAGCAGCCCTATAGGGGGGGGAGTTAACTATGGCTACACCTTC
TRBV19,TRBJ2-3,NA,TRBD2,CASSIGGAIWTDTQYF,TGTGCCAGTAGTATCGGGGGGGCCATTTGGACAGATACGCAGTATTTT
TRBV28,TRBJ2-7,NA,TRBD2,CASLGGTRIGEQYF,TGTGCCAGTCTAGGCGGGACTAGGATCGGCGAGCAGTACTTC
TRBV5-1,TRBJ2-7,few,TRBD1,CASSLGGQGQSYEQYF,TGCGCCAGCAGCTTGGGGGGACAGGGGCAATCCTACGAGCAGTACTTC
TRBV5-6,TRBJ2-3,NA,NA,CASSFQRDRRVTDTQYF,TGTGCCAGCAGCTTCCAGCGGGACAGGAGGGTCACAGATACGCAGTATTTT
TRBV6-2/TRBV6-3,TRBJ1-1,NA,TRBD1,CASSPQGLNTEAFF,TGTGCCAGCAGCCCACAGGGGTTGAACACTGAAGCTTTCTTT
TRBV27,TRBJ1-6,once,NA,CASSLYGRSPLHF,TGTGCCAGCAGTTTATACGGGAGGTCACCCCTCCACTTT
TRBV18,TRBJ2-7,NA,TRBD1,CASSFGQDREQYF,TGTGCCAGCTCATTCGGACAGGATCGAGAGCAGTACTTC
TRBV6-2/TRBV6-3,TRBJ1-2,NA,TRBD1,CASSHRGGDYGYTF,TGTGCCAGCAGTCACAGGGGCGGTGACTATGGCTACACCTTC
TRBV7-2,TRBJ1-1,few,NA,CASSASPNTEAFF,TGTGCCAGCAGCGCAAGCCCGAACACTGAAGCTTTCTTT
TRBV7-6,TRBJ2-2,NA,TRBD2,CASSQAGGLTGELFF,TGTGCCAGCAGCCAAGCGGGGGGGTTAACCGGGGAGCTGTTTTTT
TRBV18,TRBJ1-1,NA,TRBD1,CASFPGTGDTEAFF,TGTGCCAGCTTTCCCGGAACAGGGGACACTGAAGCTTTCTTT
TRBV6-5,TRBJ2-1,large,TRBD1,CASSYDRGYNEQFF,TGTGCCAGCAGTTACGACAGGGGTTACAATGAGCAGTTCTTC
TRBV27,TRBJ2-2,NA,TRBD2,CASSPSGGAAGELFF,TGTGCCAGCAGCCCTAGCGGGGGGGCCGCCGGGGAGCTGTTTTTT
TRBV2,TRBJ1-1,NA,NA,CASMVRLNTEAFF,TGTGCCAGCATGGTGAGGTTGAACACTGAAGCTTTCTTT
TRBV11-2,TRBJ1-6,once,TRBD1,CASSSDRPDDYNSPLHF,TGTGCCAGCAGCTCGGACAGGCCCGACGACTATAATTCACCCCTCCACTTT
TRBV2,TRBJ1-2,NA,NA,CASSEGVIGYTF,TGTGCCAGCAGTGAGGGAGTAATCGGCTACACCTTC
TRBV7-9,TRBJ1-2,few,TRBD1,CASRQPGQGNYGYTF,TGTGCCAGCAGACAGCCGGGACAGGGGAACTATGGCTACACCTTC
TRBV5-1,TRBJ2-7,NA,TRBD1,CASSLGGTGREQYF,TGCGCCAGCAGCTTGGGGGGGACAGGGCGCGAGCAGTACTTC
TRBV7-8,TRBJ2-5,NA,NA,CASSLAPRGETQYF,TGTGCCAGCAGCTTAGCCCCCAGAGGCGAGACCCAGTACTTC
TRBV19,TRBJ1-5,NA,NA,CASSPPDRYQPQHF,TGTGCCAGTAGTCCACCGGACAGATATCAGCCCCAGCATTTT
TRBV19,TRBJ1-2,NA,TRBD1,CASSAQGAEGGYTF,TGTGCCAGTAGTGCACAGGGGGCAGAGGGTGGCTACACCTTC
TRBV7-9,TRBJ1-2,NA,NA,CASSSGQSYHYGYTF,TGTGCCAGCAGCTCTGGACAGTCCTATCACTATGGCTACACCTTC